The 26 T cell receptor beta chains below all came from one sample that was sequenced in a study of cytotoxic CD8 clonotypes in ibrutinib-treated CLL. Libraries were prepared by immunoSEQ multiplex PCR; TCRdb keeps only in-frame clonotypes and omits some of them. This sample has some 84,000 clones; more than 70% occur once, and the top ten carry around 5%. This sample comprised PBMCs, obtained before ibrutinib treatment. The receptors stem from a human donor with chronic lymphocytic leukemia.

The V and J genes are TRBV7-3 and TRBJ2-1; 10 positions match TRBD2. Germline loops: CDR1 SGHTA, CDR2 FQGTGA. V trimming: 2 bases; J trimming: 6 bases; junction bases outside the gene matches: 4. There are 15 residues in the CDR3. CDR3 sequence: CASSLGTSELNEQFF. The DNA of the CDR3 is TGTGCCAGCAGCTTAGGGACTAGCGAACTCAATGAGCAGTTCTTC.

CDR3 in DNA: TGTGCCAGCAGTTTATACAAAGTCGGGTACGAGCAGTACTTC. It specifies CASSLYKVGYEQYF. The rearrangement joins TRBV28 to TRBJ2-7; D is uncertain. Germline V CDR1 and CDR2: MDHEN, SYDVKM. V was clipped by 1 base and J by 4 bases, with 11 bases between them. This CDR3 has 14 residues. Based on the CDR3 plus reference TRBV28 and TRBJ2-7, the full variable domain is DVKVTQSSRYLVKRTGEKVFLECVQDMDHENMFWYRQDPGLGLRLIYFSYDVKMKEKGDIPEGYSVSREKKERFSLILESASTNQTSMYLCASSLYKVGYEQYFGPGTRLTVT.

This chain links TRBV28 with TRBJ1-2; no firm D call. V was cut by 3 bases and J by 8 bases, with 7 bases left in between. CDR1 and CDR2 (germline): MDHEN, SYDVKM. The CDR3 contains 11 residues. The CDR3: CASSFYGGYTF. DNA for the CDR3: TGTGCCAGCAGTTTTTATGGCGGCTACACCTTC.

CDR3 sequence: CASSLVASGRTYEQYF. CDR3 coding DNA: TGTGCCAGCAGCTTAGTAGCTAGCGGGAGAACCTACGAGCAGTACTTC. This chain uses TRBV7-9 with TRBJ2-7; 10 bases match TRBD2. This CDR3 has 16 amino acids. Germline values: CDR1 SEHNR, CDR2 FQNEAQ (reference sequence). V was pared by 1 base and J by 2 bases, with 5 bases of the junction left unmatched. The variable domain in full, with the rest retrieved from reference TRBV7-9 and TRBJ2-7, is DTGVSQNPRHKITKRGQNVTFRCDPISEHNRLYWYRQTLGQGPEFLTYFQNEAQLEKSRLLSDRFSAERPKGSFSTLEIQRTEQGDSAMYLCASSLVASGRTYEQYFGPGTRLTVT.

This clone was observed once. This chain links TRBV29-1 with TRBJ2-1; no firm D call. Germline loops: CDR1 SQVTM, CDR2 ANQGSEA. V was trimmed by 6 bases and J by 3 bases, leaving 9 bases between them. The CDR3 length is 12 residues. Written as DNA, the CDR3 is TGCAGCGTCTCAATCGTCTACAATGAGCAGTTCTTC. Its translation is CSVSIVYNEQFF.

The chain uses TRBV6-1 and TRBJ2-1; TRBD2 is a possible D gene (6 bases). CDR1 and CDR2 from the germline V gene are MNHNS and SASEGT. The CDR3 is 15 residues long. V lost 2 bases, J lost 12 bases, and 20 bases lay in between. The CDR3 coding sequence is TGTGCCAGCAGTGAACTCGGGACTTATACAATTGGGCAGTTCTTC. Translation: CASSELGTYTIGQFF.

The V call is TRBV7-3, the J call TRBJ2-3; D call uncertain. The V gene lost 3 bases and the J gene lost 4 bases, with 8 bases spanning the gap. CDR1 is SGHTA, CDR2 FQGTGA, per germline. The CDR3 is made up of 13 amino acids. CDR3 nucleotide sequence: TGTGCCAGCAGCTTCCAAAGTGCAGATACGCAGTATTTT. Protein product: CASSFQSADTQYF.

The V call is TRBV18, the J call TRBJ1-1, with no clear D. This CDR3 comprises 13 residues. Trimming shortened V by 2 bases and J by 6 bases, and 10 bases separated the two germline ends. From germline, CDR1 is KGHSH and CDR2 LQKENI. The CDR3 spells CASSPIMGAEAFF. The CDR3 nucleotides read TGTGCCAGCTCACCAATCATGGGCGCTGAAGCTTTCTTT.

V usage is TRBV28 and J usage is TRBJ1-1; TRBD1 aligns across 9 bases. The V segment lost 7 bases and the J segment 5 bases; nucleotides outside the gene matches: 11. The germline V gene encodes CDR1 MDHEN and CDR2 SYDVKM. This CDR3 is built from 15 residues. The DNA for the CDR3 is TGTGCCAGCACTCGTCCCGGGACAGGGAAAACTGAAGCTTTCTTT. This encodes CASTRPGTGKTEAFF. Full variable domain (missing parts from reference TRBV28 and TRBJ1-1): DVKVTQSSRYLVKRTGEKVFLECVQDMDHENMFWYRQDPGLGLRLIYFSYDVKMKEKGDIPEGYSVSREKKERFSLILESASTNQTSMYLCASTRPGTGKTEAFFGQGTRLTVV.

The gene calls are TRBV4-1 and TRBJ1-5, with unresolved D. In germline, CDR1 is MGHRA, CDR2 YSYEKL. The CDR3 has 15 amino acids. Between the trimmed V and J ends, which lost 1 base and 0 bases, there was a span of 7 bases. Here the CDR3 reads CASSQVTDSNQPQHF. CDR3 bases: TGCGCCAGCAGCCAAGTCACTGATAGCAATCAGCCCCAGCATTTT.

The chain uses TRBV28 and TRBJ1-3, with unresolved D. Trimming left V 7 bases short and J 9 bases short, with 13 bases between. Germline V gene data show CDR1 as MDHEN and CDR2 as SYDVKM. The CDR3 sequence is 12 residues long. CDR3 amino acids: CASTSWASTIYF. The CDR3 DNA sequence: TGTGCCAGCACATCTTGGGCGTCCACCATATATTTT.

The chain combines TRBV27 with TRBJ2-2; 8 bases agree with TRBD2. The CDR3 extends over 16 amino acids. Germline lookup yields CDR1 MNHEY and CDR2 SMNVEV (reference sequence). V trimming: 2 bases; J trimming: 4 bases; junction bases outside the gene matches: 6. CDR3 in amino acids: CASSLGGLAPTGELFF. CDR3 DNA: TGTGCCAGCAGTTTAGGAGGACTAGCCCCCACCGGGGAGCTGTTTTTT.

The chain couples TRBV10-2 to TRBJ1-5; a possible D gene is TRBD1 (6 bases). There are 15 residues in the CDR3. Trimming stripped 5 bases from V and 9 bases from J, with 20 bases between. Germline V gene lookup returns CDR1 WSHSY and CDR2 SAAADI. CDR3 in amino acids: CASSLIDRRLGPQHF. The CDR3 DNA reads TGCGCCAGCAGTCTTATAGACAGGCGTTTGGGGCCCCAGCATTTT.

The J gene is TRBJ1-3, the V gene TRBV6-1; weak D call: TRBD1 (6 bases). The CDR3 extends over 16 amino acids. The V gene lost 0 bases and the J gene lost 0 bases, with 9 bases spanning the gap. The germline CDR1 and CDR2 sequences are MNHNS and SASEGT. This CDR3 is CASSEATGSSGNTIYF. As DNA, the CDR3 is TGTGCCAGCAGTGAAGCTACAGGGAGCTCTGGAAACACCATATATTTT.

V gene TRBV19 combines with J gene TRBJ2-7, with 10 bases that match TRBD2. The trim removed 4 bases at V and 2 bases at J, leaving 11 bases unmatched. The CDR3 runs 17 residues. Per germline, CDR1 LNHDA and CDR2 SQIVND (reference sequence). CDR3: CASSRAGLAGGAYEQYF. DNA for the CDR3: TGTGCCAGTAGTAGGGCAGGGTTAGCGGGAGGAGCCTACGAGCAGTACTTC.

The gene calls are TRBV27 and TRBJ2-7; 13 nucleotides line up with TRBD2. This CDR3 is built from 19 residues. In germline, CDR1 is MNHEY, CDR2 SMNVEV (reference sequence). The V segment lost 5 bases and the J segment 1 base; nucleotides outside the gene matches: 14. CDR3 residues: CASSPGLAGNGGHSYEQYF. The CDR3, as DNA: TGTGCCAGCAGTCCGGGACTAGCGGGAAACGGGGGTCATTCCTACGAGCAGTACTTC.

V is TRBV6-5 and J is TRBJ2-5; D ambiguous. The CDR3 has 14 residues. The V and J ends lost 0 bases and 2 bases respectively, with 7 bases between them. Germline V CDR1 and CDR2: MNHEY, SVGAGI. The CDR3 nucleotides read TGTGCCAGCAGTTACTCCGCCATGCAAGAGACCCAGTACTTC. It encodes CASSYSAMQETQYF.

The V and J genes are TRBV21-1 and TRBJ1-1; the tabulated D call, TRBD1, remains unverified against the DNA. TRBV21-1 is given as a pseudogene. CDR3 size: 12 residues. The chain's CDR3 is CASSNWTGDAFF. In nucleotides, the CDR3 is TGTGCCAGCAGCAACTGGACAGGGGATGCTTTCTTT.

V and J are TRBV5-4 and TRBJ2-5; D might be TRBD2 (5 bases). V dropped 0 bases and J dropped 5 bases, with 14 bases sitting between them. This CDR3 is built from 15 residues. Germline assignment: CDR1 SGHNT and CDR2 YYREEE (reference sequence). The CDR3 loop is CASSLEAPRGETQYF. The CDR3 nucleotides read TGTGCCAGCAGCTTGGAAGCCCCGCGCGGGGAGACCCAGTACTTC.

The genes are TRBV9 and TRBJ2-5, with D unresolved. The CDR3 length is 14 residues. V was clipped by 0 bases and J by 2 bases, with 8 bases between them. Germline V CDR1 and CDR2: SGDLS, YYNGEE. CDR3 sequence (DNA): TGTGCCAGCAGCGTAGGTGGGGTTCAAGAGACCCAGTACTTC. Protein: CASSVGGVQETQYF.

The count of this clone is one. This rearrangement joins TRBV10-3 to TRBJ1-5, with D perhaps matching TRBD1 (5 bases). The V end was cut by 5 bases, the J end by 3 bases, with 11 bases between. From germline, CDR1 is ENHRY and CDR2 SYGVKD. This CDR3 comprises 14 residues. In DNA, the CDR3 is TGTGCCATCAGTCAGGGTCAAAACAATCAGCCCCAGCATTTT. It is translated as CAISQGQNNQPQHF.

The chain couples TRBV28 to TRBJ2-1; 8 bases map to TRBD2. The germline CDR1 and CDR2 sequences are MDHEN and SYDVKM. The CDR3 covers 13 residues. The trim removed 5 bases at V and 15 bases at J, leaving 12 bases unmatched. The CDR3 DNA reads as TGTGCCAGCAGTCCTCATGTTAGCGGGAACTTGTTCTTC. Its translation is CASSPHVSGNLFF.

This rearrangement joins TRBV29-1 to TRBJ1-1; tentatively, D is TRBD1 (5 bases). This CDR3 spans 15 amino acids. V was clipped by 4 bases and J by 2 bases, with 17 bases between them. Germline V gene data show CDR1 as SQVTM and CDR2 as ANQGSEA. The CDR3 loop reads CSVGGTLGVNTEAFF. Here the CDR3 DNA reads TGCAGCGTTGGAGGGACGTTGGGGGTAAACACTGAAGCTTTCTTT.

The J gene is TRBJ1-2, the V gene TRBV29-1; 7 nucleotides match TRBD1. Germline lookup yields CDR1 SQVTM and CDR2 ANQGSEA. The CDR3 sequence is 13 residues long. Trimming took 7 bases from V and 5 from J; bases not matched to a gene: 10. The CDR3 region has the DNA TGCAGCGCCCCAGGGACAGACCCTTATGGCTACACCTTC. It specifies CSAPGTDPYGYTF.

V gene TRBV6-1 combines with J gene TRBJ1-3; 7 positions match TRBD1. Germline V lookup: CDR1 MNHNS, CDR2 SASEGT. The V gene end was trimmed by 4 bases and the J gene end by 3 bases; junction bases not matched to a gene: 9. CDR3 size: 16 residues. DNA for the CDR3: TGTGCCAGCAGTGGAAGACAGGGTAAAGGTGGAAACACCATATATTTT. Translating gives CASSGRQGKGGNTIYF.

The CDR3 DNA reads TGTGCCAGCAGTCACATAACAGGGATTTGGGCGGAGAAAGCTTTCTTT. The encoded protein is CASSHITGIWAEKAFF. The genes are TRBV27 and TRBJ1-1; D perhaps matches TRBD1 (6 bases). Germline V CDR1 and CDR2: MNHEY, SMNVEV (reference sequence). CDR3 size: 16 residues. Between the trimmed V and J ends, which lost 5 bases and 9 bases, there was a span of 25 bases.